These 31 T cell receptor beta chains originate from one sample sequenced in a study of human T cells and chemical hapten exposure. One entry per CDR3 protein results from TCRdb running MiXCR on the RACE reads. Of under 400,000 distinct CDR3 sequences in the sample, around 5.5% were seen once. Time point described: pre-sensitization, week 0. Regarding treatment: therapeutic diphenylcyclopropenone sensitization with weekly scalp DPC. The source was whole blood, collected in connection with sensitization to the hapten diphenylcyclopropenone (DPC). These TCRs come from a woman aged 50 to 65 with alopecia areata. Some clones in this sample may be carry-over from other donors' samples.

The sample holds many counts of this clonotype. The CDR3 coding sequence is TGTGCCAGTAGTTCGAGGGTAGCGGAGCAGTTCTTC. Its translation is CASSSRVAEQFF. J is TRBJ2-1 and V is TRBV19; maybe TRBD2 (5 bases). The V gene lost 5 bases and the J gene lost 10 bases, with 12 bases spanning the gap. Germline V gene sequence: CDR1 LNHDA, CDR2 SQIVND (reference sequence). There are 12 residues in the CDR3.

A note on this clonotype: It may be a read error: a sequence one base away is much more abundant. The chain employs TRBV12-3 or TRBV12-4 and TRBJ1-2; D is perhaps TRBD1 (6 bases). The CDR3 length is 13 residues. The CDR3 region is CASSPEGVYAYTF. The CDR3 DNA is TGTGCCAGCAGTCCCGAGGGGGTCTATGCCTACACCTTC.

The chain employs TRBV14 and TRBJ2-7, with 7 nucleotides matching TRBD2. Germline loops: CDR1 SGHDN, CDR2 FVKESK. The CDR3 is 14 residues long. J gave up 2 bases and V 4 bases, and 5 bases lay outside the gene matches. As DNA, the CDR3 is TGTGCCAGCAGCCCGACTAGCAGACCCTACGAGCAGTACTTC. Its protein is CASSPTSRPYEQYF.

The rearrangement uses TRBV3-1 and TRBJ2-1; TRBD1 or TRBD2 may be the D gene (6 bases each). With 4 bases removed from V and 2 bases from J, the gap between germline ends came to 15 bases. The V gene's germline CDR1 is LGHDT and CDR2 YNNKEL (reference sequence). This CDR3 has 16 amino acids. The CDR3 DNA reads TGTGCCAGCAGCCCCCGGCTCGGGGGCACCTACAATGAGCAGTTCTTC. Its protein product is CASSPRLGGTYNEQFF.

This chain links TRBV12-3 or TRBV12-4 with TRBJ1-1; D not resolved. V dropped 5 bases and J dropped 10 bases, with 20 bases sitting between them. This CDR3 is 14 amino acids long. Written as DNA, the CDR3 is TGTGCCAGCAGTGTTAGCGTAGGCGGGATTTCAGCTTTCTTT. Amino acids: CASSVSVGGISAFF.

In its sample, this clonotype was seen many times. At one of its ends the junction is not consistent with the germline gene, which may arise from a read error. J is TRBJ2-3 and V is TRBV5-1; no reliable D call. There are 12 residues in the CDR3. Looked up from germline, CDR1 is SGHRS and CDR2 is YFSETQ. CDR3 in amino acids: CASSLSSDTQYF. Written as DNA, the CDR3 is TGTGCCAGCAGTTTGTCGTCAGATACGCAGTATTTT. The full variable domain, completed using reference TRBV5-1 and TRBJ2-3, is KAGVTQTPRYLIKTRGQQVTLSCSPISGHRSVSWYQQTPGQGLQFLFEYFSETQRNKGNFPGRFSGRQFSNSRSEMNVSTLELGDSALYLCASSLSSDTQYFGPGTRLTVL.

This clonotype was counted at least ten times. The chain links TRBV20-1 to TRBJ2-7; TRBD1 is a possible D gene (8 bases). Deletions cut 4 bases from V and 6 bases from J, with 25 bases between. The germline CDR1 and CDR2 sequences are DFQATT and SNEGSKA (reference sequence). CDR3 size: 16 residues. CDR3: CSAIRQGTPSGGEQYF. CDR3 coding DNA: TGCAGTGCTATAAGACAGGGGACCCCCTCGGGGGGCGAGCAGTACTTC.

This clonotype was observed a handful of times. This sequence joins TRBV7-9 and TRBJ2-3; 12 bases line up with TRBD2. Germline V gene sequence: CDR1 SEHNR, CDR2 FQNEAQ (reference sequence). The J segment lost 2 bases and the V segment lost 3 bases, leaving 6 bases of the junction unmatched. CDR3 length: 17 residues. The CDR3 region is CASSLALAGGYTDTQYF. CDR3 sequence (DNA): TGTGCCAGCAGCTTGGCACTAGCGGGGGGCTACACAGATACGCAGTATTTT.

There are many counts of this clonotype. The CDR3 region has the DNA TGCGCCAGCAGCCAGGTAACGAGCGGGGACGCCTACAATGAGCAGTTCTTC. Residues: CASSQVTSGDAYNEQFF. V gene TRBV4-1 combines with J gene TRBJ2-1; 7 nucleotides match TRBD2. This CDR3 region has 17 residues. CDR1 and CDR2 from the germline V gene are MGHRA and YSYEKL. Losses at the gene ends were 3 bases for V and 2 bases for J; bases not matched to a gene: 10.

This clonotype was seen a few times. The rearrangement uses TRBV3-1 and TRBJ1-6; D is undetermined. V gave up 4 bases and J gave up 4 bases, with 8 bases separating them. There are 14 residues in the CDR3. From germline, CDR1 is LGHDT and CDR2 YNNKEL (reference sequence). This chain's CDR3 is CASSLEQYNSPLHF. The CDR3 nucleotides read TGTGCCAGCAGCCTCGAACAGTATAATTCACCCCTCCACTTT. The variable domain in full, completed from reference TRBV3-1 and TRBJ1-6, reads DTAVSQTPKYLVTQMGNDKSIKCEQNLGHDTMYWYKQDSKKFLKIMFSYNNKELIINETVPNRFSPKSPDKAHLNLHINSLELGDSAVYFCASSLEQYNSPLHFGNGTRLTVT.

This clonotype has just a few counts. The chain has TRBV6-6 and TRBJ1-5; tentatively, D is TRBD1 (5 bases). Germline V gives CDR1 MNHNY, CDR2 SVGAGI (reference sequence). Trimming shortened V by 7 bases and J by 6 bases, and 13 bases separated the two germline ends. This CDR3 comprises 13 residues. CDR3 sequence reads: CASTSGLGQPQHF. CDR3 bases: TGTGCCAGCACTTCAGGGCTCGGTCAGCCCCAGCATTTT.

The table lists this clonotype with many counts. The gene calls are TRBV6-5 and TRBJ1-4; no definite D call. Trimming took off 4 bases at V and 8 bases at J, with 14 bases between the two ends. The CDR3 is made up of 14 amino acids. Germline values: CDR1 MNHEY, CDR2 SVGAGI. CDR3 region: CASSSNRMNEKLFF. The CDR3 DNA sequence: TGTGCCAGCAGTTCCAATAGGATGAACGAAAAACTGTTTTTT.

V and J are TRBV27 and TRBJ2-1; D is perhaps TRBD2 (6 bases). The ends were cut back, 3 bases at V and 5 bases at J, with 11 bases in the middle. The CDR3 length is 14 residues. Per the germline V gene, CDR1 is MNHEY and CDR2 is SMNVEV (reference sequence). The CDR3 coding sequence is TGTGCCAGCAGTTTCGGAGGGGACCACAATGAGCAGTTCTTC. Translated: CASSFGGDHNEQFF.

A few counts support this clonotype. The chain links TRBV4-3 to TRBJ2-3; D ambiguous. The CDR3 has 15 amino acids. Per the germline V gene, CDR1 is LGHNA and CDR2 is YSLEER. Trimming shortened V by 0 bases and J by 4 bases, and 11 bases separated the two germline ends. CDR3 amino acids: CASSQDHLGADTQYF. In DNA, the CDR3 is TGCGCCAGCAGCCAAGACCACCTCGGAGCAGATACGCAGTATTTT.

Regarding this clonotype: A single base separates this from a much larger clone, so it may be a read error. This chain joins TRBV12-3 or TRBV12-4 and TRBJ2-3; D gene uncertain. There are 14 residues in the CDR3. As DNA, the CDR3 is TGTGCCAGCTGTTTCTCCAGCACCACAGATACGCAGTATTTT. This sequence encodes CASCFSSTTDTQYF.

The rearrangement links TRBV29-1 to TRBJ2-3, with TRBD2 matching over 12 bases. The CDR3 extends over 15 amino acids. The germline V gene has CDR1 SQVTM and CDR2 ANQGSEA. Unmatched junction bases numbered 8, after V lost 5 bases and J lost 5 bases. The CDR3 DNA is TGCAGCGTTACGCTAGCGGGAGGGTCCAAAGATACGCAGTATTTT. Amino acids: CSVTLAGGSKDTQYF.

There are a few counts of this clonotype. This sequence joins TRBV7-9 and TRBJ2-6, with D perhaps TRBD2 (7 bases). Germline CDR1 reads SEHNR; CDR2 reads FQNEAQ (reference sequence). Trimming pared 2 bases from V and 1 base from J, leaving 15 bases between. The CDR3 is 18 residues long. The CDR3 is CASSLSGGWPSGANVLTF. The DNA for the CDR3 is TGTGCCAGCAGCTTATCGGGGGGCTGGCCTTCTGGGGCCAACGTCCTGACTTTC.

This clonotype was picked up a small number of times. This chain uses TRBV6-1 with TRBJ1-4; the D gene is possibly TRBD1 (6 bases). The V gene lost 6 bases and the J gene lost 7 bases, with 15 bases spanning the gap. CDR1 and CDR2 (germline): MNHNS, SASEGT. The CDR3 runs 14 residues. CDR3 nucleotide sequence: TGTGCCAGCAGCAGGACAGCCGGAGCTGAAAAACTGTTTTTT. It is translated as CASSRTAGAEKLFF.

This clonotype showed up many times. The CDR3 DNA sequence: TGTGCCAGCAGCCAAGCCCTGACAGGGGTGAACACTGAAGCTTTCTTT. Translating it yields CASSQALTGVNTEAFF. V is TRBV14 and J is TRBJ1-1; the match to TRBD1 covers 8 bases. The CDR3 contains 16 residues. The V gene end was trimmed by 1 base and the J gene end by 0 bases; junction bases not matched to a gene: 4. Germline CDR1 and CDR2: SGHDN and FVKESK.

This clonotype was observed at least ten times. The V call is TRBV7-8, the J call TRBJ2-7, with TRBD1 identical over 9 bases. The CDR3 runs to 16 residues. The trim removed 5 bases at V and 5 bases at J, leaving 13 bases unmatched. From germline, CDR1 is SGHVS and CDR2 FQNEAQ. The CDR3 spells CASSPGARDRVHEQYF. In DNA, the CDR3 is TGTGCCAGCAGCCCGGGCGCCAGGGACAGGGTCCACGAGCAGTACTTC. Using reference TRBV7-8 and TRBJ2-7 for the parts outside the CDR3, the full variable domain is GAGVSQSPRYKVAKRGQDVALRCDPISGHVSLFWYQQALGQGPEFLTYFQNEAQLDKSGLPSDRFFAERPEGSVSTLKIQRTQQEDSAVYLCASSPGARDRVHEQYFGPGTRLTVT.

A few counts support this clonotype. The J gene is TRBJ2-2, the V gene TRBV7-9; TRBD2 matches 10 bases. CDR3 size: 15 residues. V shed 3 bases and J 7 bases; nucleotides not matched to a gene: 5. Per the germline V gene, CDR1 is SEHNR and CDR2 is FQNEAQ (reference sequence). The CDR3 nucleotides are TGTGCCAGCAGCTTCTCTAGCGGGAGTCGCGGGGAGCTGTTTTTT. The encoded protein is CASSFSSGSRGELFF.

In its sample, this clonotype was seen many times. V usage is TRBV7-2 and J usage is TRBJ1-1; 8 nucleotides line up with TRBD1. From germline, CDR1 is SGHTA and CDR2 FQGNSA. The CDR3 consists of 15 residues. V was clipped by 1 base and J by 5 bases; unmatched bases: 6. Here the CDR3 reads CASSLGDRRRTEAFF. The CDR3 DNA reads TGTGCCAGCAGCTTAGGGGACAGGCGGAGGACTGAAGCTTTCTTT.

This clonotype has more than one count but fewer than ten. The V gene is TRBV6-2 or TRBV6-3, the J gene TRBJ2-7, with D perhaps TRBD1 or TRBD2 (5 bases each). Germline V gene sequence: CDR1 MNHEY, CDR2 SVGEGT. V lost 8 bases, J lost 6 bases, and 11 bases lay in between. The CDR3 spans 11 residues. The CDR3 sequence: CASSHGAEQYF. The CDR3 nucleotides read TGTGCCAGCTCTCACGGGGCCGAGCAGTACTTC.

This clonotype was seen more than once but under ten times. This sequence joins TRBV20-1 and TRBJ2-3; 8 nucleotides align to TRBD2. The trim removed 5 bases at V and 6 bases at J, leaving 10 bases unmatched. This CDR3 is built from 14 residues. Germline CDR1 and CDR2: DFQATT and SNEGSKA (reference sequence). CDR3 coding DNA: TGCAGTGCTGGGACTAGTCAATCTAGGGATACGCAGTATTTT. This sequence encodes CSAGTSQSRDTQYF.

This clonotype was detected only a few times. This chain joins TRBV20-1 and TRBJ1-2; D is ambiguous. The CDR3 consists of 14 residues. The germline V gene encodes CDR1 DFQATT and CDR2 SNEGSKA (reference sequence). V dropped 3 bases and J dropped 4 bases, with 15 bases sitting between them. CDR3 nucleotides: TGCAGTGCTAGCGTTAGCAGGAAACCCTATGGCTACACCTTC. Translation gives CSASVSRKPYGYTF.

This clonotype was recorded many times. A junction end diverges from the germline sequence, so it may reflect a read error. The chain recombines TRBV27 with TRBJ2-7; D is ambiguous. The CDR3 has 13 amino acids. Germline V gives CDR1 MNHEY, CDR2 SMNVEV (reference sequence). CDR3 protein: CASSLQRNSPLTF. The CDR3 coding sequence is TGTGCCAGCAGTTTACAAAGGAACAGTCCCCTTACTTTC.

J is TRBJ2-4 and V is TRBV24-1; D is undetermined. Germline V gene data show CDR1 as KGHDR and CDR2 as SFDVKD. The CDR3 extends over 16 amino acids. V was pared by 9 bases and J by 0 bases, with 17 bases between. This CDR3 reads CATVPPQSLAKNIQYF. CDR3 nucleotides: TGTGCCACCGTGCCCCCGCAGAGCCTAGCCAAAAACATTCAGTACTTC.

This clonotype has ten or more counts. The V and J genes are TRBV6-5 and TRBJ2-1, with TRBD1 as a possible D gene (5 bases). Germline CDR1 and CDR2: MNHEY and SVGAGI. The CDR3 sequence is 14 residues long. Deletions cut 7 bases from V and 0 bases from J, with 10 bases between. CDR3 loop: CASNPTGSYNEQFF. CDR3 coding DNA: TGTGCCAGCAACCCCACAGGCTCCTACAATGAGCAGTTCTTC.

This clonotype was counted between two and nine times. The chain uses TRBV5-1 and TRBJ1-6; no firm D call. V lost 0 bases and J lost 5, with 9 bases in between. The CDR3 covers 15 residues. Germline values: CDR1 SGHRS, CDR2 YFSETQ. The CDR3 nucleotides read TGCGCCAGCAGCTTGGAGGCGTCGGATAATTCACCCCTCCACTTT. It codes for CASSLEASDNSPLHF.

This clonotype occurred a few times. This chain joins TRBV5-1 and TRBJ2-5; D possibly corresponds to TRBD1 (6 bases). Germline assignment: CDR1 SGHRS and CDR2 YFSETQ. V lost 0 bases and J lost 5, with 14 bases in between. The CDR3 is made up of 15 amino acids. The CDR3 nucleotides are TGCGCCAGCAGCTTGGCCACAGGGTTGGATGAGACCCAGTACTTC. It codes for CASSLATGLDETQYF. Based on the CDR3 plus reference TRBV5-1 and TRBJ2-5, the full variable domain is KAGVTQTPRYLIKTRGQQVTLSCSPISGHRSVSWYQQTPGQGLQFLFEYFSETQRNKGNFPGRFSGRQFSNSRSEMNVSTLELGDSALYLCASSLATGLDETQYFGPGTRLLVL.

The CDR3 region has the DNA TGTGCCACCTTAGGGGACTCCCTCCGCAATGAGCAGTTCTTC. This gives the protein CATLGDSLRNEQFF. The chain joins TRBV12-3 or TRBV12-4 to TRBJ2-1; D perhaps matches TRBD2 (6 bases). CDR3 length equals 14 residues. Trimming took off 10 bases at V and 6 bases at J, with 19 bases between the two ends.